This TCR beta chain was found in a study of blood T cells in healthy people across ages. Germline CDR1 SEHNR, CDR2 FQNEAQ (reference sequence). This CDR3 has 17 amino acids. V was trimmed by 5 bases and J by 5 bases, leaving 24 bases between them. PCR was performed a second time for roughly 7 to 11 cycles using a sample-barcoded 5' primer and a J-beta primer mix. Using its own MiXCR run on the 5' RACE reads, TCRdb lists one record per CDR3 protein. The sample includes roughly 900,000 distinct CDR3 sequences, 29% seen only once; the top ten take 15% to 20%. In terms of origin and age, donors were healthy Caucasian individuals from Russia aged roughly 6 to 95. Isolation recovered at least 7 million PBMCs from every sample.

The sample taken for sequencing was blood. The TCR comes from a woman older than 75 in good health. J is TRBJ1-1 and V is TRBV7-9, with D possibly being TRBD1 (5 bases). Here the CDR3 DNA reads TGTGCCAGCAGCGATAGAGGTTGGGGGAAGTTGGATACTGAAGCTTTCTTT. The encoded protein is CASSDRGWGKLDTEAFF.